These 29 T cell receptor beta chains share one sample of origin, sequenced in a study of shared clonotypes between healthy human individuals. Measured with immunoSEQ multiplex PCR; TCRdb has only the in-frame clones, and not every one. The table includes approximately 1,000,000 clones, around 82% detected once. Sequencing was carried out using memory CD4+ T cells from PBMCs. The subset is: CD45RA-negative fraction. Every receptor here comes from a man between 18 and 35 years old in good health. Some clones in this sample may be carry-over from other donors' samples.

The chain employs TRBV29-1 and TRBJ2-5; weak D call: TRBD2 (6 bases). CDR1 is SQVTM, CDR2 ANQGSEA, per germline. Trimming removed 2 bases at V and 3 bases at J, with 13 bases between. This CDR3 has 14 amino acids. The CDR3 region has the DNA TGCAGCGTTGAAATCGGGAGCGTTAAAGAGACCCAGTACTTC. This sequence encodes CSVEIGSVKETQYF.

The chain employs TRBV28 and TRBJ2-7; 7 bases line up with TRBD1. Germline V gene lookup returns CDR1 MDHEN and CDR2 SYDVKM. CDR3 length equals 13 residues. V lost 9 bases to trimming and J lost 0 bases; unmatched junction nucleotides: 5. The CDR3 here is CASGTASSYEQYF. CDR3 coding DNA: TGTGCCAGTGGGACAGCGAGCTCCTACGAGCAGTACTTC.

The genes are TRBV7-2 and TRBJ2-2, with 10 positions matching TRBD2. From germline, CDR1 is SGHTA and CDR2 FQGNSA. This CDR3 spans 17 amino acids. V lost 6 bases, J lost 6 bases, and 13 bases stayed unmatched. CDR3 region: CASRTSGRAPVAGELFF. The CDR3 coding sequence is TGTGCCAGCAGGACGAGCGGGAGGGCCCCGGTAGCCGGGGAGCTGTTTTTT.

CDR3 protein: CASSGDLLRMETQYF. The CDR3 nucleotides read TGTGCCAGCAGTGGGGACCTACTAAGGATGGAGACCCAGTACTTC. This chain links TRBV28 with TRBJ2-5; TRBD1 or TRBD2 may be the D gene (5 bases each). CDR3 size: 15 residues. The germline gives CDR1 MDHEN, CDR2 SYDVKM. Trimming took off 5 bases at V and 5 bases at J, with 18 bases between the two ends.

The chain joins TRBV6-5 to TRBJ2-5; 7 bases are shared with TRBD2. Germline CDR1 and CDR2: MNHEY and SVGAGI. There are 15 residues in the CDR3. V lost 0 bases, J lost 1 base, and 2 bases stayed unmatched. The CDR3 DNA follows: TGTGCCAGCAGTTACTCAGGACTAGGCCAAGAGACCCAGTACTTC. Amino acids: CASSYSGLGQETQYF.

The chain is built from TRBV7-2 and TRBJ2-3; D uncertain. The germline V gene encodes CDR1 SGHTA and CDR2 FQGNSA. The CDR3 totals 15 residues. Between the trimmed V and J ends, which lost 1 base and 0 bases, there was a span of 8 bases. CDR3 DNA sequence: TGTGCCAGCAGCTTAGGGATTACTAGCACAGATACGCAGTATTTT. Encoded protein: CASSLGITSTDTQYF.

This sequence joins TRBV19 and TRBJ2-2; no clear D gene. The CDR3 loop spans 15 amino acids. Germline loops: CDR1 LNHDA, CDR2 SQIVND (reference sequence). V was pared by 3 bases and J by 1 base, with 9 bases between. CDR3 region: CASSIDTLNTGELFF. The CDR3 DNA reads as TGTGCCAGTAGTATCGATACCCTGAACACCGGGGAGCTGTTTTTT.

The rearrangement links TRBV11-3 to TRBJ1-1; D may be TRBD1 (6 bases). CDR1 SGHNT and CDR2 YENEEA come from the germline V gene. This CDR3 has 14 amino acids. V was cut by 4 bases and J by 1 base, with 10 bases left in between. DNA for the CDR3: TGTGCCAGCAGCTCCGAACAGGGGAACACTGAAGCTTTCTTT. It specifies CASSSEQGNTEAFF.

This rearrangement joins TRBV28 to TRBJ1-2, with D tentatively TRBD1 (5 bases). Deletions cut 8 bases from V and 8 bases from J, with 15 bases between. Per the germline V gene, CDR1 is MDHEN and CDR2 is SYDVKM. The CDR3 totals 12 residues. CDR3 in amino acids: CASARGWRGYTF. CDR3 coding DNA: TGTGCCAGCGCTCGGGGGTGGCGAGGCTACACCTTC.

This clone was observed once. CDR3 region: CASSPPESRHGSYEQYF. The CDR3 nucleotides read TGTGCCAGCAGCCCCCCCGAGTCCCGCCACGGCTCCTACGAGCAGTACTTC. The chain carries TRBV13 and TRBJ2-7; D uncertain. Germline loops: CDR1 PRHDT, CDR2 FYEKMQ (reference sequence). Trimming removed 5 bases from V and 0 bases from J, with 20 bases in between. The CDR3 sequence is 17 residues long.

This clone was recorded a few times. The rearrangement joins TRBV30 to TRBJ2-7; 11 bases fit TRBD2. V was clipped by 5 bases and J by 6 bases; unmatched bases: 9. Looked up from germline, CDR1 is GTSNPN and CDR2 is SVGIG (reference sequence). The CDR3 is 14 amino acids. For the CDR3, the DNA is TGTGCCTGGGGTAGGGGTAGCGGGAGGGCCGAGCAGTACTTC. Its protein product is CAWGRGSGRAEQYF.

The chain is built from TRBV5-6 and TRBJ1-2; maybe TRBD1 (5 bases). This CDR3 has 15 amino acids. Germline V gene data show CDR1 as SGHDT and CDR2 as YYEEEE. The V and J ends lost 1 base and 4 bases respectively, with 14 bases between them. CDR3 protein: CASSLWSGSSYGYTF. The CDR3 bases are TGTGCCAGCAGCTTGTGGTCAGGGAGTTCCTATGGCTACACCTTC.

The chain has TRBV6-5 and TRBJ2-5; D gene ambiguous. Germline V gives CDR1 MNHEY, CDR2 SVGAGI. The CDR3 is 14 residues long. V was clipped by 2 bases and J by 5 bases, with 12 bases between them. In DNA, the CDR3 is TGTGCCAGCAGTTACAACCAATGGGCGGAGACCCAGTACTTC. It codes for CASSYNQWAETQYF.

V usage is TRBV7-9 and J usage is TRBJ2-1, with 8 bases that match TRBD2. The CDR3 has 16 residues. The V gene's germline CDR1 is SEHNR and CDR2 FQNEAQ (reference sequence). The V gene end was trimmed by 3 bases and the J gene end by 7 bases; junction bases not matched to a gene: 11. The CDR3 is CASSFSESGSRNEQFF. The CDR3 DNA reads TGTGCCAGCAGCTTCTCTGAGAGCGGGAGTCGGAATGAGCAGTTCTTC.

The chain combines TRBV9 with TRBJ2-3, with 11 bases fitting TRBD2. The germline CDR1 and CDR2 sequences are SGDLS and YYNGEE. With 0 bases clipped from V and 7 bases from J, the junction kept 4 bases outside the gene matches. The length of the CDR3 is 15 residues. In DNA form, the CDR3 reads TGTGCCAGCAGCGTAGAACTAGCGGGAGCTCATACGCAGTATTTT. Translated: CASSVELAGAHTQYF.

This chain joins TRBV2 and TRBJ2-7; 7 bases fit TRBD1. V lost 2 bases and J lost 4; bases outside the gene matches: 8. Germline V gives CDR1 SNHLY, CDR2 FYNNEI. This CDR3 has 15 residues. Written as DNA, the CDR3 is TGTGCCAGCAGTGAACGGGGCAGGGGGAAATACGAGCAGTACTTC. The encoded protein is CASSERGRGKYEQYF.

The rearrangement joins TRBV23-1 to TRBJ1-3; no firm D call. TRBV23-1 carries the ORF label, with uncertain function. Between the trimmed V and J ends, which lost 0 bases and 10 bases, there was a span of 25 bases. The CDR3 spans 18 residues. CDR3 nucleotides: TGCGCCAGCAGTCAATCTCTTCCAAGACCGCTAGCTCAAAGAACCATATATTTT. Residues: CASSQSLPRPLAQRTIYF.

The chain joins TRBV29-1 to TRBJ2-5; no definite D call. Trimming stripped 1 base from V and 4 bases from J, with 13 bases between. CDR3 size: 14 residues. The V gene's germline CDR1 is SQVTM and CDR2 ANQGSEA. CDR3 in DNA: TGCAGCGTTGAAGTGAGTGGTGTGGGAGAGACCCAGTACTTC. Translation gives CSVEVSGVGETQYF.

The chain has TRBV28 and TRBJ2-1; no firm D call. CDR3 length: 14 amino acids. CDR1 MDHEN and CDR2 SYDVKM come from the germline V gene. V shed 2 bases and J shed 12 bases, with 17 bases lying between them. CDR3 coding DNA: TGTGCCAGCAGTTTACGAGGCGAGGCCTTAGGGCAGTTCTTC. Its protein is CASSLRGEALGQFF.

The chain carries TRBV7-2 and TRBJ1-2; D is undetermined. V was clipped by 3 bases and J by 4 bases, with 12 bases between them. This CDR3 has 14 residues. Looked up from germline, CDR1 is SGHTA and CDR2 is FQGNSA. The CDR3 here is CASSFYSTRYGYTF. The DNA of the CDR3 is TGTGCCAGCAGCTTTTATTCCACCCGCTATGGCTACACCTTC.

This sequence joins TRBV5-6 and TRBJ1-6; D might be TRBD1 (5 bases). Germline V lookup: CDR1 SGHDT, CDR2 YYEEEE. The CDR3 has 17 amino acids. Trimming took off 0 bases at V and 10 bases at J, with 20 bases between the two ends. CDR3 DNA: TGTGCCAGCAGCTTGGGGGGGTGGGACCCTGCCTCCTCACCCCTCCACTTT. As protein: CASSLGGWDPASSPLHF.

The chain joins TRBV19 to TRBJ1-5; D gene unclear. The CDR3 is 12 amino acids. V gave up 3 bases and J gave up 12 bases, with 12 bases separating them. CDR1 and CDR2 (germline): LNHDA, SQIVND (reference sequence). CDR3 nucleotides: TGTGCCAGTAGTATGGGCAGGTGGGTCCAGCATTTT. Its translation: CASSMGRWVQHF.

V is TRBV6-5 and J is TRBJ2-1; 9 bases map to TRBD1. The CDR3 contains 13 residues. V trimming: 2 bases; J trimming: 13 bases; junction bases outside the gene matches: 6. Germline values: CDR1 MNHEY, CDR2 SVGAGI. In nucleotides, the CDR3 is TGTGCCAGCAGTTACGGACAGGGGCCGCCTCAGTTCTTC. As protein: CASSYGQGPPQFF.

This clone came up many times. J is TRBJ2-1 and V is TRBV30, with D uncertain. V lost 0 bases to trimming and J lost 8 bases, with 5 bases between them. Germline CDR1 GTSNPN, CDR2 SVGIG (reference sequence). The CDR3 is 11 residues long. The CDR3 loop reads CAWSVSYEQFF. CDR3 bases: TGTGCCTGGAGTGTTTCTTATGAGCAGTTCTTC.

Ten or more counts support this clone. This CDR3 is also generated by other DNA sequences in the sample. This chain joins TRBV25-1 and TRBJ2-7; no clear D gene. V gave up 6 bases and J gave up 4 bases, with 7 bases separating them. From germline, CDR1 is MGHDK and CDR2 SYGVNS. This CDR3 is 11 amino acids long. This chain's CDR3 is CASSRSYEQYF. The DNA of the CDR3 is TGTGCCAGCAGCCGGTCTTACGAGCAGTACTTC.

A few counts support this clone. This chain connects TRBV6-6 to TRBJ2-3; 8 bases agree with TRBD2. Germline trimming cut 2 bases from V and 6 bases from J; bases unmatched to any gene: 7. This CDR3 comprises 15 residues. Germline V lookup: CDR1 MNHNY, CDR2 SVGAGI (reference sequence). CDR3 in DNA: TGTGCCAGCAGTTACCAAAGCGGGAGCTCGGATACGCAGTATTTT. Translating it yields CASSYQSGSSDTQYF.

The CDR3 nucleotides are TGTGCCAGCAAGCCCCCGACAGGGGACACAGATACGCAGTATTTT. This translates into CASKPPTGDTDTQYF. The V and J genes are TRBV6-6 and TRBJ2-3; 8 bases align to TRBD1. The ends lost 7 bases at V and 2 bases at J; junction bases unmatched: 8. Per germline, CDR1 MNHNY and CDR2 SVGAGI (reference sequence). The CDR3 totals 15 residues.

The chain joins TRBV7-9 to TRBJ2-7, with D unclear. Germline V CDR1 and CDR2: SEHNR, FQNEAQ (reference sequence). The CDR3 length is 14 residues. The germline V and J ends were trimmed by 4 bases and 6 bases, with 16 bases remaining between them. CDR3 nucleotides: TGTGCCAGCAGCTATTCACGAGGCCTCCCCGAGCAGTACTTC. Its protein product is CASSYSRGLPEQYF.

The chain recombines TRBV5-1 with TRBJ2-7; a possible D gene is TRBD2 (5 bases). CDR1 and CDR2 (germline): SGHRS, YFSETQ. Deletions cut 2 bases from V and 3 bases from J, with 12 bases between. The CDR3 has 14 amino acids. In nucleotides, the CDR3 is TGCGCCAGCAGCTTCGAACTAGATTACTACGAGCAGTACTTC. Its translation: CASSFELDYYEQYF.